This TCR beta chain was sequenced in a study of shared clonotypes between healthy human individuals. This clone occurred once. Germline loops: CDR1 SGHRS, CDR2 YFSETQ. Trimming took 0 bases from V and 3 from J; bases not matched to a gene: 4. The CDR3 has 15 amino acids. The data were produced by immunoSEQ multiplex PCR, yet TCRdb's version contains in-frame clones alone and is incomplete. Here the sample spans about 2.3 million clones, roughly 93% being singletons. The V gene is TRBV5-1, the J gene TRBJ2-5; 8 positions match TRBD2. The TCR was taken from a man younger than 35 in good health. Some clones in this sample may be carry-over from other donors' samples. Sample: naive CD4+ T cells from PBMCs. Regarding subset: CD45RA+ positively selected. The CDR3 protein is CASSLGPGLEETQYF. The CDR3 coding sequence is TGCGCCAGCAGCTTGGGGCCGGGACTAGAAGAGACCCAGTACTTC.